These 29 T cell receptor beta chains were sequenced from one sample in a study of blood T cell repertoires in COVID-19 (dated by TCRdb to the early 2020s). The method behind the library was the immunoSEQ multiplex PCR assay. TCRdb obtained this table from immuneACCESS and retained in-frame rearrangements with V and J assigned. These tables miss some clones; where compared with another copy, unresolved V genes account for less than half of the shortfall, and the remainder is unexplained. This sample holds around 700,000 clones; 70% to 90% were observed only once. Of the sample, 0.2% to 0.3% is held by the ten largest clones. Sequencing used peripheral blood. Receptor source: a woman aged 18-29 years with acute or convalescent COVID-19.

This clone showed up just once. This rearrangement joins TRBV2 to TRBJ1-5; a weak D match, TRBD1 (5 bases). V was pared by 6 bases and J by 0 bases, with 12 bases between. The CDR3 is 15 amino acids. The germline V gene encodes CDR1 SNHLY and CDR2 FYNNEI. The CDR3 loop is CASSADISSNQPQHF. As DNA, the CDR3 is TGTGCCAGCAGCGCGGACATCTCTAGCAATCAGCCCCAGCATTTT.

CDR3 amino acids: CASSPGAGGYQETQYF. For the CDR3, the DNA is TGCGCCAGCAGCCCTGGGGCGGGGGGATACCAAGAGACCCAGTACTTC. This chain uses TRBV5-1 with TRBJ2-5; TRBD2 matches 8 bases. The CDR3 is 16 residues long. The germline CDR1 and CDR2 sequences are SGHRS and YFSETQ. V lost 4 bases and J lost 0; bases outside the gene matches: 8. Looking up the rest from reference TRBV5-1 and TRBJ2-5 gives the full variable domain: KAGVTQTPRYLIKTRGQQVTLSCSPISGHRSVSWYQQTPGQGLQFLFEYFSETQRNKGNFPGRFSGRQFSNSRSEMNVSTLELGDSALYLCASSPGAGGYQETQYFGPGTRLLVL.

The J gene is TRBJ2-7, the V gene TRBV5-1; 7 nucleotides agree with TRBD1. With V trimmed by 4 bases and J by 9 bases, 10 bases remained unmatched. The CDR3 totals 13 residues. The germline gives CDR1 SGHRS, CDR2 YFSETQ. For the CDR3, the DNA is TGCGCCAGCAGCCCAACAGGCTGGACAGGGCAGTACTTC. It specifies CASSPTGWTGQYF.

The rearrangement uses TRBV7-9 and TRBJ2-7; possible D gene TRBD2, 7 bases. Deletions cut 5 bases from V and 2 bases from J, with 13 bases between. Germline CDR1 is SEHNR and CDR2 is FQNEAQ (reference sequence). The CDR3 covers 14 residues. This CDR3 is CASSPSGDTYEQYF. DNA for the CDR3: TGTGCCAGCAGCCCGAGCGGGGACACCTACGAGCAGTACTTC.

The chain recombines TRBV5-1 with TRBJ1-6; no clear D. The CDR3 is 13 amino acids. Germline V lookup: CDR1 SGHRS, CDR2 YFSETQ. Trimming shortened V by 0 bases and J by 7 bases, and 5 bases separated the two germline ends. The CDR3 is CASSLDENSPLHF. CDR3 DNA: TGCGCCAGCAGCTTGGATGAGAATTCACCCCTCCACTTT.

J is TRBJ1-3 and V is TRBV6-5, with 7 bases aligning to TRBD1. The CDR3 has 13 amino acids. V gave up 6 bases and J gave up 4 bases; unmatched junction bases: 3. Looked up from germline, CDR1 is MNHEY and CDR2 is SVGAGI. The CDR3 loop reads CASRQGFGNTIYF. The CDR3 DNA follows: TGTGCCAGCAGACAGGGGTTCGGAAACACCATATATTTT.

The V and J genes are TRBV4-3 and TRBJ1-2, with 7 positions matching TRBD1. After removal of 2 bases from V and 4 bases from J, the junction contained 7 bases not matched to a gene. Germline V lookup: CDR1 LGHNA, CDR2 YSLEER. This CDR3 spans 15 amino acids. The CDR3 reads CASSQQQGIAYGYTF. The CDR3, as DNA: TGCGCCAGCAGCCAACAACAGGGGATTGCCTATGGCTACACCTTC.

The rearrangement uses TRBV4-2 and TRBJ2-6, with 10 bases fitting TRBD2. This CDR3 is 19 amino acids long. The junction had 6 bases not matched to a gene; V was cut back by 1 base and J by 0 bases. Per germline, CDR1 LGHNA and CDR2 YNFKEQ. CDR3 nucleotide sequence: TGTGCCAGCAGCCAAGTATTAGCGGGGGGTCCCTCTGGGGCCAACGTCCTGACTTTC. It translates to CASSQVLAGGPSGANVLTF.

The chain combines TRBV6-5 with TRBJ2-4; a weak D match, TRBD2 (7 bases). Deletions cut 5 bases from V and 9 bases from J, with 20 bases between. The CDR3 sequence is 15 residues long. CDR1 and CDR2 from the germline V gene are MNHEY and SVGAGI. In DNA form, the CDR3 reads TGTGCCAGCAGTACCCGGGCGGGGGCTGGGGGCATTCAGTACTTC. This codes for CASSTRAGAGGIQYF.

The chain is built from TRBV5-1 and TRBJ2-1, with D maybe TRBD2 (5 bases). CDR3 length equals 13 residues. CDR1 and CDR2 (germline): SGHRS, YFSETQ. V was pared by 1 base and J by 5 bases, with 7 bases between. Here the CDR3 reads CASSLRGDNEQFF. Here the CDR3 DNA reads TGCGCCAGCAGCTTGCGGGGAGACAATGAGCAGTTCTTC.

V is TRBV6-2 or TRBV6-3 and J is TRBJ1-1; D call uncertain. Germline V CDR1 and CDR2: MNHEY, SVGEGT. Trimming shortened V by 0 bases and J by 7 bases, and 9 bases separated the two germline ends. The CDR3 consists of 13 residues. CDR3 region: CASSYSTFDEAFF. The CDR3 DNA sequence: TGTGCCAGCAGTTACTCGACTTTTGATGAAGCTTTCTTT.

The rearrangement uses TRBV5-1 and TRBJ1-3; 7 positions agree with TRBD1. J lost 1 base, V lost 2 bases, and 6 bases had no gene match. The CDR3 runs 16 residues. Germline CDR1 SGHRS, CDR2 YFSETQ. The CDR3 DNA reads TGCGCCAGCAGCTTCCTCCGACAGGGATCTGGAAACACCATATATTTT. Its translation: CASSFLRQGSGNTIYF.

This clone was observed a single time. Other DNA sequences in this sample translate to the same CDR3. The rearrangement uses TRBV20-1 and TRBJ2-7; 9 bases are shared with TRBD1. Germline-derived CDR1 and CDR2 are DFQATT and SNEGSKA (reference sequence). The trim removed 5 bases at V and 4 bases at J, leaving 0 bases unmatched. This CDR3 region has 11 residues. The CDR3 DNA follows: TGCAGTGCTGGACAGGGGTACGAGCAGTACTTC. Amino acids: CSAGQGYEQYF.

V usage is TRBV18 and J usage is TRBJ2-1, with a possible D match to TRBD1 (8 bases). This CDR3 contains 15 residues. The V gene lost 3 bases and the J gene lost 4 bases, with 13 bases spanning the gap. Germline V gene data show CDR1 as KGHSH and CDR2 as LQKENI. The CDR3 DNA follows: TGTGCCAGCTCACCCGGACAGGGAGGGTACAATGAGCAGTTCTTC. Translating it yields CASSPGQGGYNEQFF.

This rearrangement joins TRBV4-2 to TRBJ1-5; no clear D gene. V dropped 2 bases and J dropped 9 bases, with 23 bases sitting between them. Germline V gives CDR1 LGHNA, CDR2 YNFKEQ. The length of the CDR3 is 17 residues. The CDR3, as DNA: TGTGCCAGCAGCCAATCTGCGAATGGGTACGCCGAGGGGCCCCAGCATTTT. Amino acid sequence: CASSQSANGYAEGPQHF.

The rearrangement links TRBV13 to TRBJ1-2; D unresolved. The germline V gene has CDR1 PRHDT and CDR2 FYEKMQ (reference sequence). This CDR3 comprises 14 residues. Trimming removed 0 bases from V and 0 bases from J, with 5 bases in between. The CDR3 loop is CASSLGRSNYGYTF. The CDR3 DNA reads TGTGCCAGCAGCTTAGGGAGATCTAACTATGGCTACACCTTC.

This chain links TRBV13 with TRBJ2-7; 8 bases are a match to TRBD2. The CDR3 contains 14 residues. Losses at the gene ends were 4 bases for V and 2 bases for J; bases not matched to a gene: 4. Per germline, CDR1 PRHDT and CDR2 FYEKMQ (reference sequence). The CDR3 DNA reads as TGTGCCAGCAGCTCGCGGGGGGCTCCCTACGAGCAGTACTTC. It encodes CASSSRGAPYEQYF. The entire variable domain, with the rest obtained from reference TRBV13 and TRBJ2-7, is as follows: AAGVIQSPRHLIKEKRETATLKCYPIPRHDTVYWYQQGPGQDPQFLISFYEKMQSDKGSIPDRFSAQQFSDYHSELNMSSLELGDSALYFCASSSRGAPYEQYFGPGTRLTVT.

The chain combines TRBV28 with TRBJ2-5; D remains unclear. Germline V gene data show CDR1 as MDHEN and CDR2 as SYDVKM. The CDR3 sequence is 14 residues long. Trimming took off 3 bases at V and 7 bases at J, with 15 bases between the two ends. This chain's CDR3 is CASSFIAGPLTQYF. CDR3 coding DNA: TGTGCCAGCAGTTTTATCGCCGGTCCTTTGACCCAGTACTTC.

V and J are TRBV7-2 and TRBJ1-5, with D perhaps matching TRBD1 (6 bases). Trimming took off 5 bases at V and 5 bases at J, with 13 bases between the two ends. This CDR3 region has 14 residues. The germline CDR1 and CDR2 sequences are SGHTA and FQGNSA. The CDR3: CASSVQGPYQPQHF. Written as DNA, the CDR3 is TGTGCCAGCAGCGTACAGGGCCCTTATCAGCCCCAGCATTTT.

J is TRBJ2-7 and V is TRBV30; tentatively, D is TRBD1 (6 bases). The germline V and J ends were trimmed by 1 base and 1 base, with 11 bases remaining between them. The CDR3 totals 14 residues. Germline V CDR1 and CDR2: GTSNPN, SVGIG (reference sequence). The chain's CDR3 is CAWSAQGRSYEQYF. In DNA form, the CDR3 reads TGTGCCTGGAGTGCCCAGGGGCGATCCTACGAGCAGTACTTC.

This rearrangement joins TRBV15 to TRBJ1-1, with 11 positions matching TRBD1. Germline V gene lookup returns CDR1 LNHNV and CDR2 YYDKDF (reference sequence). The CDR3 is 16 residues long. The ends lost 3 bases at V and 0 bases at J; junction bases unmatched: 3. CDR3 DNA sequence: TGTGCCACCAGCAGCGTGGACAGGGGGCTGAACACTGAAGCTTTCTTT. It yields the protein CATSSVDRGLNTEAFF.

This chain links TRBV7-2 with TRBJ2-7; TRBD2 aligns across 7 bases. The V segment lost 5 bases and the J segment 6 bases; nucleotides outside the gene matches: 19. The CDR3 totals 17 residues. Germline lookup yields CDR1 SGHTA and CDR2 FQGNSA. The CDR3 reads CASSPGEGFPAPGEQYF. CDR3 nucleotide sequence: TGTGCCAGCAGCCCCGGGGAGGGATTCCCAGCTCCTGGCGAGCAGTACTTC.

V usage is TRBV4-1 and J usage is TRBJ2-7, with 12 bases aligning to TRBD1. The germline V gene encodes CDR1 MGHRA and CDR2 YSYEKL. The CDR3 covers 17 residues. After removal of 4 bases from V and 4 bases from J, the junction contained 11 bases not matched to a gene. The CDR3 here is CASSLASGQGAWYEQYF. CDR3 nucleotides: TGCGCCAGCAGCCTTGCCTCGGGACAGGGGGCGTGGTACGAGCAGTACTTC.

The CDR3 coding sequence is TGTGCCAGCAGTGTGGTTTCCGGTCTGAGCTCCTACAATGAGCAGTTCTTC. Protein sequence: CASSVVSGLSSYNEQFF. V is TRBV6-1 and J is TRBJ2-1, with no clear D. Germline V lookup: CDR1 MNHNS, CDR2 SASEGT. The V end was cut by 4 bases, the J end by 0 bases, with 16 bases between. CDR3 length equals 17 residues.

The V and J genes are TRBV19 and TRBJ1-2, with D perhaps TRBD1 (6 bases). This CDR3 has 15 amino acids. Germline V gene data show CDR1 as LNHDA and CDR2 as SQIVND (reference sequence). Trimming took 9 bases from V and 2 from J, leaving 19 bases between them. In DNA form, the CDR3 reads TGTGCCAGCGCGAGCATGGACAGAGCAAACTATGGCTACACCTTC. It yields the protein CASASMDRANYGYTF. Full variable domain (missing parts from reference TRBV19 and TRBJ1-2): DGGITQSPKYLFRKEGQNVTLSCEQNLNHDAMYWYRQDPGQGLRLIYYSQIVNDFQKGDIAEGYSVSREKKESFPLTVTSAQKNPTAFYLCASASMDRANYGYTFGSGTRLTVV.

The chain carries TRBV5-1 and TRBJ1-1; TRBD1 matches 9 bases. Germline V gene lookup returns CDR1 SGHRS and CDR2 YFSETQ. This CDR3 has 14 residues. J lost 4 bases, V lost 3 bases, and 4 bases had no gene match. For the CDR3, the DNA is TGCGCCAGCAGCTGGGGACAGGGAGGCACTGAAGCTTTCTTT. It specifies CASSWGQGGTEAFF.

The chain combines TRBV27 with TRBJ2-5, with 10 bases fitting TRBD1. V was clipped by 5 bases and J by 6 bases; unmatched bases: 6. This CDR3 comprises 14 residues. Germline V gives CDR1 MNHEY, CDR2 SMNVEV (reference sequence). CDR3 residues: CASSRQGAQKTQYF. The CDR3 region has the DNA TGTGCCAGCAGTCGACAGGGGGCGCAGAAGACCCAGTACTTC.

The gene calls are TRBV25-1 and TRBJ2-7; no clear D. The germline gives CDR1 MGHDK, CDR2 SYGVNS. CDR3 size: 13 residues. V lost 5 bases and J 3 bases, leaving 11 bases between the germline ends. The CDR3 sequence is CASSSLENYEQYF. The DNA of the CDR3 is TGTGCCAGCAGTTCCCTAGAAAACTACGAGCAGTACTTC.

This sequence joins TRBV13 and TRBJ2-5; 7 positions agree with TRBD2. In germline, CDR1 is PRHDT, CDR2 FYEKMQ (reference sequence). V shed 2 bases and J 5 bases; nucleotides not matched to a gene: 11. This CDR3 contains 16 residues. The CDR3 reads CASSLNPRRGGETQYF. The CDR3 nucleotides read TGTGCCAGCAGCTTAAACCCCCGCCGGGGAGGGGAGACCCAGTACTTC.